These 2 T cell receptor beta chains were sequenced from one sample in a study of patients and donors after allogeneic stem cell transplantation. TCRdb itself ran the RT-PCR reads through MiXCR, one entry per CDR3 protein. The repertoire holds approximately 170,000 distinct CDR3 sequences, with 24% as singletons. Sequencing was done on a sample of blood, either unsorted or a sorted T cell fraction (not recorded which). These TCRs come from a human donor who was either an allogeneic HSCT recipient or a stem cell or donor lymphocyte infusion donor (not recorded which). It is not recorded whose cells these are; they may come from a transplant donor.

This rearrangement joins TRBV5-1 to TRBJ1-2, with no clear D. Trimming left V 0 bases short and J 2 bases short, with 14 bases between. The CDR3 runs to 16 residues. Germline CDR1 SGHRS, CDR2 YFSETQ. The CDR3 here is CASSLEGGKRNYGYTF. CDR3 nucleotide sequence: TGCGCCAGCAGCTTGGAGGGTGGGAAAAGAAACTATGGCTACACCTTC. The whole variable domain, filled in from reference TRBV5-1 and TRBJ1-2, reads KAGVTQTPRYLIKTRGQQVTLSCSPISGHRSVSWYQQTPGQGLQFLFEYFSETQRNKGNFPGRFSGRQFSNSRSEMNVSTLELGDSALYLCASSLEGGKRNYGYTFGSGTRLTVV.

This clonotype came up a few times. The J gene is TRBJ1-6, the V gene TRBV6-5; no clear D gene. CDR1 and CDR2 from the germline V gene are MNHEY and SVGAGI. The CDR3 contains 14 residues. Trimming removed 5 bases at V and 0 bases at J, with 5 bases between. CDR3 sequence reads: CASSTSSYNSPLHF. CDR3 nucleotides: TGTGCCAGCAGTACAAGCTCCTATAATTCACCCCTCCACTTT.